The clone carrying this TCR beta chain has at least ten counts. Its antigen is unidentified. Ophthalmopathy patients all had a Clinical Activity Score of at least 3, a NOSPECS grade of at least 4 and disease under 3 months old. The sample belongs to a study of T cells in Graves' hyperthyroidism and ophthalmopathy. General observations from the study: Ophthalmopathy, which appeared later, was predicted by the model a median approximately six months before onset.

RNA transcripts were the template for amplifying TCR beta CDR3 regions. Using the HTBI primer set, a first-round RT-PCR was run on the TCR CDR3. Each CDR3 protein is one row after TCRdb ran MiXCR on the multiplex PCR reads. The sample has about 500,000 distinct CDR3 sequences; roughly a sixth are singletons. The CDR3 runs 17 residues. Per the germline V gene, CDR1 is MDHEN and CDR2 is SYDVKM. J lost 5 bases, V lost 5 bases, and 12 bases had no gene match. This clonotype originated in a woman in her twenties or thirties with Graves' ophthalmopathy. The source material was blood. J is TRBJ2-7 and V is TRBV28, with TRBD2 identical over 13 bases. For the CDR3, the DNA is TGTGCCAGCAGTCCCACCCTACTAGCGGGAGGGCTCCACGAGCAGTACTTC. Translation: CASSPTLLAGGLHEQYF.